The 23 T cell receptor beta chains reported below all come from one sample, sequenced in a study of T cell responses to AZD1222 COVID-19 vaccine. Profiled with immunoSEQ multiplex PCR; TCRdb holds only in-frame clones, not every one. The repertoire holds about 30,000 clones, with 93% as singletons. The sample was peripheral blood, taken on day 0 of AZD1222 vaccination. The receptors shown here come from an adult in good health.

The rearrangement uses TRBV6-6 and TRBJ2-3, with TRBD2 identical over 15 bases. CDR3 size: 16 residues. Looked up from germline, CDR1 is MNHNY and CDR2 is SVGAGI (reference sequence). The trim removed 7 bases at V and 4 bases at J, leaving 6 bases unmatched. The CDR3 sequence is CASIRTSGGAPDTQYF. CDR3 coding DNA: TGTGCCAGCATTCGGACTAGCGGGGGGGCCCCAGATACGCAGTATTTT.

This sequence joins TRBV12-3 or TRBV12-4 and TRBJ1-2, with D possibly matching TRBD1 (6 bases). CDR3 size: 13 residues. The V gene lost 6 bases and the J gene lost 8 bases, with 16 bases spanning the gap. CDR3 amino acids: CASRGDRSVGYTF. The CDR3 nucleotides read TGTGCCAGCAGAGGAGACAGGTCGGTGGGCTACACCTTC.

The V and J genes are TRBV28 and TRBJ1-5, with 10 nucleotides matching TRBD1. The CDR3 has 14 residues. J was trimmed by 6 bases and V by 6 bases; bases with no gene match: 5. The V gene's germline CDR1 is MDHEN and CDR2 SYDVKM. CDR3 in amino acids: CASRAGTGAQPQHF. DNA of the CDR3: TGTGCCAGCAGGGCCGGGACAGGGGCTCAGCCCCAGCATTTT.

V and J are TRBV6-6 and TRBJ1-3; D is uncertain. The germline V and J ends were trimmed by 5 bases and 0 bases, with 5 bases remaining between them. The germline gives CDR1 MNHNY, CDR2 SVGAGI (reference sequence). CDR3 size: 13 residues. CDR3 nucleotides: TGTGCCAGCAGTACCCTCTCTGGAAACACCATATATTTT. Its translation: CASSTLSGNTIYF.

This chain connects TRBV5-1 to TRBJ2-5, with 10 bases lining up with TRBD2. The CDR3 loop spans 15 amino acids. Trimming cost V 2 bases and J 3 bases; bases outside gene matches: 4. Germline CDR1 and CDR2: SGHRS and YFSETQ. CDR3 protein: CASSLSGGAEETQYF. The CDR3 DNA reads as TGCGCCAGCAGCTTAAGCGGGGGGGCGGAAGAGACCCAGTACTTC.

This chain uses TRBV6-2 or TRBV6-3 with TRBJ2-3; no firm D call. The CDR3 length is 14 residues. Germline values: CDR1 MNHEY, CDR2 SVGEGT. V was clipped by 2 bases and J by 0 bases, with 6 bases between them. Here the CDR3 reads CASSYDSSTDTQYF. CDR3 coding DNA: TGTGCCAGCAGTTACGACTCGAGCACAGATACGCAGTATTTT.

V usage is TRBV29-1 and J usage is TRBJ1-2; D unresolved. CDR1 is SQVTM and CDR2 is ANQGSEA in the germline V gene. With 5 bases removed from V and 1 base from J, the gap between germline ends came to 8 bases. This CDR3 is built from 12 residues. CDR3 in amino acids: CSVSTHNYGYTF. The CDR3 DNA reads as TGCAGCGTTTCGACCCATAACTATGGCTACACCTTC.

J is TRBJ2-7 and V is TRBV3-1 (or the pseudogene TRBV3-2), with 9 bases fitting TRBD2. The junction had 4 bases not matched to a gene; V was cut back by 1 base and J by 0 bases. CDR1 and CDR2 from the germline V gene are LGHDT and YNNKEL (reference sequence). This CDR3 contains 16 residues. The CDR3 region is CASSQGLAGHSYEQYF. The CDR3 DNA sequence: TGTGCCAGCAGCCAAGGGCTAGCGGGACACTCCTACGAGCAGTACTTC.

This sequence joins TRBV5-4 and TRBJ2-1; D is unresolved. Germline CDR1 reads SGHNT; CDR2 reads YYREEE (reference sequence). The length of the CDR3 is 13 residues. The V gene lost 3 bases and the J gene lost 3 bases, with 7 bases spanning the gap. The CDR3 DNA is TGTGCCAGCAGCTCCGGATTCTACAATGAGCAGTTCTTC. Translating it yields CASSSGFYNEQFF. The complete variable domain, with remaining parts taken from reference TRBV5-4 and TRBJ2-1, reads ETGVTQSPTHLIKTRGQQVTLRCSSQSGHNTVSWYQQALGQGPQFIFQYYREEENGRGNFPPRFSGLQFPNYSSELNVNALELDDSALYLCASSSGFYNEQFFGPGTRLTVL.

The CDR3 region has the DNA TGTGCCAGCAGCTTGTTGCCCGGGGAGCTGTTTTTT. This codes for CASSLLPGELFF. The rearrangement joins TRBV5-6 to TRBJ2-2, with unresolved D. CDR1 is SGHDT and CDR2 is YYEEEE in the germline V gene. The CDR3 has 12 residues. V lost 1 base and J lost 6, with 4 bases in between.

This chain uses TRBV6-2 or TRBV6-3 with TRBJ1-2; TRBD1 might be the D (6 bases). The V end lost 2 bases, the J end lost 4 bases, and 17 bases lay between the germline ends. Germline CDR1 reads MNHEY; CDR2 reads SVGEGT. This CDR3 comprises 16 residues. CDR3 sequence reads: CASSYRARTDSYGYTF. As DNA, the CDR3 is TGTGCCAGCAGTTACCGTGCAAGGACGGACAGCTATGGCTACACCTTC.

V and J are TRBV28 and TRBJ1-6, with a weak D call TRBD1 (6 bases). CDR3 size: 15 residues. CDR1 is MDHEN and CDR2 is SYDVKM in the germline V gene. The germline V and J ends were trimmed by 0 bases and 6 bases, with 9 bases remaining between them. CDR3 residues: CASSLWDSPNSPLHF. The DNA for the CDR3 is TGTGCCAGCAGTTTATGGGACAGCCCTAATTCACCCCTCCACTTT.

The chain employs TRBV29-1 and TRBJ2-1; 10 bases fit TRBD2. Germline V gene lookup returns CDR1 SQVTM and CDR2 ANQGSEA. This CDR3 has 15 amino acids. Trimming removed 4 bases from V and 0 bases from J; junction bases left unmatched: 3. The CDR3 region is CSVASSGSSYNEQFF. The CDR3 nucleotides read TGCAGCGTTGCGTCTAGCGGGAGCTCCTACAATGAGCAGTTCTTC.

The table lists this clone with a count of one. The CDR3 spells CASSLGTSGRFYNEQFF. The CDR3 DNA reads as TGTGCCAGTAGTCTCGGGACTAGCGGGAGGTTCTACAATGAGCAGTTCTTC. This chain uses TRBV19 with TRBJ2-1; 15 bases are shared with TRBD2. Germline CDR1 LNHDA, CDR2 SQIVND (reference sequence). This CDR3 has 17 residues. J was trimmed by 3 bases and V by 5 bases; bases with no gene match: 5.

A single count supports this clone. The chain couples TRBV5-1 to TRBJ1-1; D remains ambiguous. Germline assignment: CDR1 SGHRS and CDR2 YFSETQ. This CDR3 spans 13 amino acids. The ends were cut back, 5 bases at V and 0 bases at J, with 8 bases in the middle. The CDR3 loop reads CASRAKLNTEAFF. CDR3 coding DNA: TGCGCCAGCAGAGCCAAATTGAACACTGAAGCTTTCTTT.

This clone occurred a few times. The rearrangement links TRBV3-1 (or the pseudogene TRBV3-2) to TRBJ2-1; 11 nucleotides agree with TRBD2. Looked up from germline, CDR1 is LGHDT and CDR2 is YNNKEL (reference sequence). The CDR3 loop spans 16 amino acids. Trimming removed 6 bases from V and 0 bases from J; junction bases left unmatched: 4. The CDR3 is CASRRTSGGSYNEQFF. Written as DNA, the CDR3 is TGTGCCAGCAGGCGAACTAGCGGGGGCTCCTACAATGAGCAGTTCTTC.

This clone appeared a single time. V is TRBV24-1 and J is TRBJ1-5; D is ambiguous. The length of the CDR3 is 13 residues. Between the trimmed V and J ends, which lost 9 bases and 7 bases, there was a span of 15 bases. The germline V gene has CDR1 KGHDR and CDR2 SFDVKD. The CDR3 nucleotides read TGTGCCACCCCGCACGGAGTGGGACAGCCCCAGCATTTT. Translated: CATPHGVGQPQHF.

The chain employs TRBV9 and TRBJ2-1, with TRBD2 matching 7 bases. In germline, CDR1 is SGDLS, CDR2 YYNGEE. The ends lost 0 bases at V and 8 bases at J; junction bases unmatched: 11. This CDR3 comprises 16 residues. The CDR3 sequence: CASSVAGGLVSDEQFF. The CDR3 bases are TGTGCCAGCAGCGTAGCGGGAGGACTAGTGAGCGATGAGCAGTTCTTC.

The chain recombines TRBV25-1 with TRBJ1-4, with TRBD1 matching over 7 bases. This CDR3 spans 15 amino acids. The ends lost 2 bases at V and 0 bases at J; junction bases unmatched: 0. Germline V CDR1 and CDR2: MGHDK, SYGVNS. For the CDR3, the DNA is TGTGCCAGCAGTGAAGGGACAGCAACTAATGAAAAACTGTTTTTT. This encodes CASSEGTATNEKLFF.

V and J are TRBV28 and TRBJ2-5; no clear D. CDR1 and CDR2 from the germline V gene are MDHEN and SYDVKM. V lost 2 bases, J lost 5 bases, and 6 bases lay in between. The CDR3 extends over 12 amino acids. The CDR3 here is CASSLLGETQYF. Here the CDR3 DNA reads TGTGCCAGCAGTTTACTGGGGGAGACCCAGTACTTC.

The chain links TRBV30 to TRBJ1-4; D gene unclear. Per germline, CDR1 GTSNPN and CDR2 SVGIG (reference sequence). V lost 8 bases to trimming and J lost 4 bases, with 17 bases between them. This CDR3 contains 14 residues. The CDR3 sequence: CAGCPGRSNEKLFF. CDR3 DNA: TGTGCCGGGTGCCCGGGTCGTAGTAATGAAAAACTGTTTTTT.

This clone was observed a single time. The chain employs TRBV7-9 and TRBJ2-1, with a weak D call TRBD1 (5 bases). This CDR3 contains 15 residues. V dropped 2 bases and J dropped 2 bases, with 10 bases sitting between them. CDR1 and CDR2 from the germline V gene are SEHNR and FQNEAQ (reference sequence). The CDR3 protein is CASSLTQGTYNEQFF. The CDR3 DNA reads TGTGCCAGCAGCTTAACTCAGGGAACCTACAATGAGCAGTTCTTC. Full variable domain (remainder filled in from reference TRBV7-9 and TRBJ2-1): DTGVSQNPRHKITKRGQNVTFRCDPISEHNRLYWYRQTLGQGPEFLTYFQNEAQLEKSRLLSDRFSAERPKGSFSTLEIQRTEQGDSAMYLCASSLTQGTYNEQFFGPGTRLTVL.

The chain recombines TRBV6-5 with TRBJ2-7, with 7 bases lining up with TRBD1. This CDR3 has 14 amino acids. V lost 4 bases and J lost 6; bases outside the gene matches: 9. Germline values: CDR1 MNHEY, CDR2 SVGAGI. CDR3 loop: CASSSTSTGIEQYF. As DNA, the CDR3 is TGTGCCAGCAGTTCTACTTCGACAGGGATCGAGCAGTACTTC.